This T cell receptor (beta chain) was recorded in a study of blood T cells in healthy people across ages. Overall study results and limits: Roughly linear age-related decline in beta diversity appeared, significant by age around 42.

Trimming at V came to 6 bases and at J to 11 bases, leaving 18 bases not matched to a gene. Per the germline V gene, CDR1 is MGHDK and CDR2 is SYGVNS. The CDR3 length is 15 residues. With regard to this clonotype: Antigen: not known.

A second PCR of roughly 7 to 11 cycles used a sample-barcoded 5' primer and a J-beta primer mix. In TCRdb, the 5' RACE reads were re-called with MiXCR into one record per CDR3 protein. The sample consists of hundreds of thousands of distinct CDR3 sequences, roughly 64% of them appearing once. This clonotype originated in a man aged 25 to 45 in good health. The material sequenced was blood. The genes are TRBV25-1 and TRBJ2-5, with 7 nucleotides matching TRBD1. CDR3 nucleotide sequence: TGTGCCAGCAGCTACCGGGACAGTTTTGTAGATGAGCAGTACTTC. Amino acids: CASSYRDSFVDEQYF.